This T cell receptor beta chain came from a study of identifying expanded T cells in peripheral blood. The study, taken as a whole, reports: About 1.2 clones differed between technical replicates, versus about 15 and 19 over time.

Concerning this clone: The target antigen is unknown.

Trimming shortened V by 4 bases and J by 4 bases, and 14 bases separated the two germline ends. This CDR3 is 14 amino acids long. Germline CDR1 SGHDT, CDR2 YYEEEE. Method: immunoSEQ multiplex PCR; TCRdb's copy keeps in-frame clones and lacks some. The sample shows 90,000 or so clones, 86% of them seen only once. Sequenced input: blood. The receptor comes from a person aged 18 to 69 in good health. V gene TRBV5-6 combines with J gene TRBJ2-5; no definite D call. The CDR3 DNA reads TGTGCCAGCAGCCCCACTACGACGCTAGAGACCCAGTACTTC. Its translation is CASSPTTTLETQYF.